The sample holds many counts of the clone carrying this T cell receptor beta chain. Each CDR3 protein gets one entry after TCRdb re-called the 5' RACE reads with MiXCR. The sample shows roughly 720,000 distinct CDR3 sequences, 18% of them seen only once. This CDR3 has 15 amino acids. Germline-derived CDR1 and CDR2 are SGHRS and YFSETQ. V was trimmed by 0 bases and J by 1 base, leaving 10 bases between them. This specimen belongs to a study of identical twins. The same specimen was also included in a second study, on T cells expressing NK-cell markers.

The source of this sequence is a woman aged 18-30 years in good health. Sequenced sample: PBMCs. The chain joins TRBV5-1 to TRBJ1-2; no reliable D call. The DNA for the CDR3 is TGCGCCAGCAGCTTGGCCAAGGGCGTTAACTATGGCTACACCTTC. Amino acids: CASSLAKGVNYGYTF. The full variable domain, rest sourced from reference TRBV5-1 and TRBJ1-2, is KAGVTQTPRYLIKTRGQQVTLSCSPISGHRSVSWYQQTPGQGLQFLFEYFSETQRNKGNFPGRFSGRQFSNSRSEMNVSTLELGDSALYLCASSLAKGVNYGYTFGSGTRLTVV.